These T cell receptor beta chains were read from a single sample in a study of CD8+ T cells in alopecia areata. TCRdb's copy holds only in-frame clones and misses some; the assay was immunoSEQ multiplex PCR. The table includes roughly 7,500 clones, 60% to 80% detected once. The source was skin, collected at week 0. The receptors were sampled from a human donor with alopecia areata. CDR3s include the opening cysteine and the closing phenylalanine or tryptophan. A D gene is named only where the DNA matches it firmly. Only part of the rows carry a size: once, few, many, or a class if the clone is expanded.

>-|-|TRBJ1-1|14|TRBV9
CASSHGMENTEAFF
TGTGCCAGCAGCCACGGGATGGAGAACACTGAAGCTTTCTTT
>TRBD1|-|TRBJ1-5|15|TRBV7-2
CASSSSGTADQPQHF
TGTGCCAGCAGCTCCTCCGGGACAGCAGATCAGCCCCAGCATTTT
>-|-|TRBJ1-1|14|TRBV4-1
CASSQHAGRIEAFF
TGCGCCAGCAGCCAACACGCTGGGAGGATTGAAGCTTTCTTT
>TRBD1|-|TRBJ1-5|17|TRBV2
CASSLDRLRASNQPQHF
TGTGCCAGCAGTCTGGACAGGCTGAGGGCTAGCAATCAGCCCCAGCATTTT
>-|few|TRBJ2-3|13|TRBV9
CASSVSGQDTQYF
TGTGCCAGCAGCGTCTCGGGGCAAGATACGCAGTATTTT
>TRBD2|-|TRBJ2-1|16|TRBV7-9
CASSLFLAEEYNEQFF
TGTGCCAGCAGTTTATTTCTAGCGGAAGAATACAATGAGCAGTTCTTC
>TRBD1|-|TRBJ2-7|17|TRBV7-2
CASSPLWGTGRLYEQYF
TGTGCCAGCAGCCCCCTCTGGGGGACAGGCCGCCTCTACGAGCAGTACTTC
>-|-|TRBJ1-1|11|TRBV11-2
CASSSGPEAFF
TGTGCCAGCAGCTCAGGGCCTGAAGCTTTCTTT
>TRBD1|-|TRBJ1-3|17|TRBV6-1
CASSDRTGSLSGNTIYF
TGTGCCAGCAGTGACCGGACAGGGTCCCTCTCTGGAAACACCATATATTTT
>TRBD1|few|TRBJ1-2|12|TRBV9
CASSGTGYGYTF
TGTGCCAGCAGTGGGACAGGCTATGGCTACACCTTC
>-|-|TRBJ1-6|14|TRBV5-1
CASSLEGINSPLHF
TGCGCCAGCAGCTTGGAAGGGATTAATTCACCCCTCCACTTT
>TRBD1|-|TRBJ1-1|15|TRBV7-2
CASSLEGGQGRKAFF
TGTGCCAGCAGCTTAGAGGGGGGACAGGGGAGAAAAGCTTTCTTT
>-|-|TRBJ1-1|13|TRBV2
CASRRGVNTEAFF
TGTGCCAGCCGGCGGGGGGTCAACACTGAAGCTTTCTTT
>-|-|TRBJ2-2|15|TRBV7-2
CASSLVVGHTGELFF
TGTGCCAGCAGCTTAGTGGTAGGGCATACCGGGGAGCTGTTTTTT
>-|-|TRBJ2-2|15|TRBV11-2
CASSLRDTHTGELFF
TGTGCCAGCAGCTTAAGGGACACCCACACCGGGGAGCTGTTTTTT
>-|-|TRBJ2-6|17|TRBV2
CASTRDPRLSGANVLTF
TGTGCCAGCACCCGGGACCCTCGCCTCTCTGGGGCCAACGTCCTGACTTTC
>TRBD1|-|TRBJ2-2|17|TRBV7-3
CASSLTSTTGTTGELFF
TGTGCCAGCAGCTTAACTTCTACGACAGGGACCACCGGGGAGCTGTTTTTT
>TRBD1|-|TRBJ1-2|12|TRBV27
CASRKTGGGYTF
TGTGCCAGCAGGAAAACAGGGGGCGGCTACACCTTC
>-|-|TRBJ2-5|15|TRBV9
CASSVGPGPEETQYF
TGTGCCAGCAGCGTAGGTCCGGGACCGGAAGAGACCCAGTACTTC
>-|-|TRBJ2-7|13|TRBV7-8
CASSKDTLYEQYF
TGTGCCAGCAGCAAGGATACCCTCTACGAGCAGTACTTC
>-|few|TRBJ2-3|17|TRBV6-4
CASSPIGGTRSTDTQYF
TGTGCCAGCAGTCCCATTGGGGGGACCCGCAGCACAGATACGCAGTATTTT
>TRBD1|-|TRBJ1-2|14|TRBV7-2
CASSFSGTGHGYTF
TGTGCCAGCAGTTTTAGCGGGACAGGGCACGGCTACACCTTC
>-|-|TRBJ1-5|14|TRBV2
CASSRILSNQPQHF
TGTGCCAGCAGTCGAATTCTTAGCAATCAGCCCCAGCATTTT
>-|-|TRBJ2-5|14|TRBV7-7
CASSLLGGGETQYF
TGTGCCAGCAGCTTACTTGGGGGCGGAGAGACCCAGTACTTC
>-|-|TRBJ2-7|15|TRBV11-2
CASSLARGRRYEQYF
TGTGCCAGCAGCTTAGCTCGGGGCCGTAGGTACGAGCAGTACTTC
>-|-|TRBJ2-7|14|TRBV9
CASSVEGSGYEQYF
TGTGCCAGCAGCGTAGAGGGGTCGGGCTACGAGCAGTACTTC
>-|-|TRBJ2-7|15|TRBV7-2
CASSLIGDTSYEQYF
TGTGCCAGCAGCTTAATAGGGGACACATCCTACGAGCAGTACTTC
>-|-|TRBJ2-3|15|TRBV5-5
CASSSLPLSRGTQYF
TGTGCCAGCAGCTCCCTACCGCTCTCCAGGGGTACGCAGTATTTT
>-|few|TRBJ1-1|13|TRBV19
CASSIYGRAEAFF
TGTGCCAGTAGTATATATGGCAGGGCAGAAGCTTTCTTT
>TRBD2|-|TRBJ2-1|13|TRBV2
CASSGGGYNEQFF
TGTGCCAGCAGCGGCGGGGGCTACAATGAGCAGTTCTTC
>-|-|TRBJ2-2|12|TRBV18
CASSKTTGELFF
TGTGCCAGCTCAAAGACTACCGGGGAGCTGTTTTTT
>TRBD1|-|TRBJ1-1|15|TRBV5-4
CASSSLTGISTEAFF
TGTGCCAGCAGCTCGCTGACAGGGATAAGCACTGAAGCTTTCTTT
>-|-|TRBJ2-1|14|TRBV7-6
CASSLFQANNEQFF
TGTGCCAGCAGCTTATTCCAGGCTAACAATGAGCAGTTCTTC
>-|-|TRBJ1-5|14|TRBV6-5
CASSSRQANQPQHF
TGTGCCAGCAGTTCCCGACAGGCTAATCAGCCCCAGCATTTT
>-|once|TRBJ1-4|14|TRBV7-2
CASSRDGGEEKLFF
TGTGCCAGCAGCCGTGACGGGGGAGAGGAAAAACTGTTTTTT
>TRBD2|large|TRBJ2-1|17|TRBV7-3
CASSLKPLGTSRNEQFF
TGTGCCAGCAGCCTAAAACCATTGGGGACTAGCCGCAATGAGCAGTTCTTC
>TRBD1|-|TRBJ1-1|13|TRBV29-1
CSVKGGLNTEAFF
TGCAGCGTTAAAGGGGGCCTGAACACTGAAGCTTTCTTT